Presented here are 7 T cell receptor beta chains from one specimen sequenced in a study of shared T cell receptors in the human thymus. Assay: immunoSEQ multiplex PCR; the TCRdb copy retains only in-frame clones and omits some. The table includes about 730,000 clones, 80% to 90% detected once. The same sample was also studied in work on human thymus T cells.

Sequenced material: thymocytes. The source is a girl under three years old with a congenital heart defect.

Details on this clone: This specimen includes other DNA sequences encoding the same CDR3. CDR3: CASSLGTAGNTIYF. CDR3 nucleotide sequence: TGCGCCAGCAGCTTGGGGACTGCTGGAAACACCATATATTTT. This chain joins TRBV5-1 and TRBJ1-3; no firm D call. The V gene lost 0 bases and the J gene lost 2 bases, with 6 bases spanning the gap. This CDR3 has 14 residues. Germline CDR1 reads SGHRS; CDR2 reads YFSETQ.

CDR3 sequence reads: CASGSTPRGPGDYGYTF. DNA for the CDR3: TGTGCTAGTGGTTCGACTCCGAGGGGGCCGGGAGACTATGGCTACACCTTC. The gene calls are TRBV12-5 and TRBJ1-2; TRBD1 aligns across 7 bases. Germline CDR1 reads LGHNT; CDR2 reads FRNRAP. This CDR3 has 17 amino acids. The V segment lost 4 bases and the J segment 3 bases; nucleotides outside the gene matches: 14.

The rearrangement uses TRBV28 and TRBJ1-5; 7 bases agree with TRBD1. From germline, CDR1 is MDHEN and CDR2 SYDVKM. The CDR3 is 15 residues long. Trimming removed 6 bases from V and 1 base from J; junction bases left unmatched: 6. CDR3 loop: CASRRQGWSNQPQHF. CDR3 nucleotides: TGTGCCAGCAGACGACAGGGATGGAGCAATCAGCCCCAGCATTTT.

The chain uses TRBV5-5 and TRBJ2-7, with TRBD1 matching over 7 bases. The V segment lost 0 bases and the J segment 4 bases; nucleotides outside the gene matches: 7. Germline loops: CDR1 SGHKS, CDR2 YYEKEE (reference sequence). The CDR3 spans 15 residues. The CDR3: CASSLGQGQGYEQYF. The CDR3 nucleotides read TGTGCCAGCAGCTTGGGACAGGGTCAGGGGTACGAGCAGTACTTC.

This rearrangement joins TRBV14 to TRBJ1-2; unclear D gene. Per the germline V gene, CDR1 is SGHDN and CDR2 is FVKESK. The V end lost 1 base, the J end lost 2 bases, and 5 bases lay between the germline ends. The CDR3 is 13 amino acids. As DNA, the CDR3 is TGTGCCAGCAGCCAAGGCGGGAACTATGGCTACACCTTC. Translated: CASSQGGNYGYTF.

This rearrangement joins TRBV5-6 to TRBJ1-1, with D perhaps matching TRBD1 (6 bases). CDR1 is SGHDT and CDR2 is YYEEEE in the germline V gene. This CDR3 has 14 amino acids. V was cut by 2 bases and J by 5 bases, with 13 bases left in between. The CDR3: CASSFNREMTEAFF. The CDR3, as DNA: TGTGCCAGCAGCTTTAACAGGGAGATGACTGAAGCTTTCTTT.

The CDR3 loop is CASSLSGRGPDTGELFF. CDR3 DNA sequence: TGCGCCAGCAGCTTGAGCGGGCGGGGACCGGACACCGGGGAGCTGTTTTTT. V gene TRBV5-1 combines with J gene TRBJ2-2; perhaps TRBD2 as D (6 bases). This CDR3 spans 17 amino acids. Per germline, CDR1 SGHRS and CDR2 YFSETQ. With 1 base removed from V and 3 bases from J, the gap between germline ends came to 16 bases.